This T cell receptor beta chain originates from a study of control samples from healthy donors and cancer patients. After removal of 5 bases from V and 4 bases from J, the junction contained 8 bases not matched to a gene. Germline V gene lookup returns CDR1 SGHVS and CDR2 FNYEAQ. The CDR3 loop spans 15 amino acids. TCRdb keeps only in-frame clones here, not all; method: immunoSEQ multiplex PCR. The profile covers 150,000 to 200,000 clones, with 90% to 95% appearing a single time and 8.5% taken by the ten largest. The origin of this receptor is a middle-aged woman in good health. The V call is TRBV7-6, the J call TRBJ1-3, with TRBD1 identical over 7 bases. Sequenced sample: blood. CDR3 nucleotides: TGTGCCAGCAGCCCCCGGGACAGTCCGGGAAACACCATATATTTT. Translated: CASSPRDSPGNTIYF.